This TCR beta chain derives from a study of blood T cell repertoires in COVID-19. About the study: The United States, Italy and Spain supplied acute and convalescent COVID-19 samples. PBMCs, B-cell-depleted T cells, or T cells were the source of the cDNA or gDNA that made up the material.

V was clipped by 5 bases and J by 7 bases, with 13 bases between them. Germline V gives CDR1 SGHVS, CDR2 FQNEAQ. This CDR3 is built from 13 residues. Here immunoSEQ multiplex PCR was the method, and the copy in TCRdb shows in-frame clones only, minus some. This sample has fewer than 450,000 clones, with about 91% found just once. Seattle cases were enrolled at active infection and followed longitudinally. The TCR originated in a woman aged 50 to 60 with COVID-19, enrolled during active disease. The chain carries TRBV7-8 and TRBJ2-3; possibly TRBD1 for D (5 bases). What was sequenced was peripheral blood. CDR3 nucleotide sequence: TGTGCCAGCAGCCCCAGGACACTCAATACGCAGTATTTT. It translates to CASSPRTLNTQYF.